This is a list of T cell receptor beta chains from one sample in a study of type 1 regulatory T cells. No antigen is known for these receptors. TCRdb fed the reads into MiXCR, producing one record per CDR3 protein. The table includes 60,000 to 80,000 distinct CDR3 sequences, about three fifths detected once. The specimen sequenced was cultured T cells, either the whole culture or a sorted T cell fraction (not recorded which). All receptors derive from a human donor in good health. Both conserved end residues are part of each CDR3. A D gene is named only where the DNA matches it firmly. Size tells how often a clone was seen (once, few, many) or the class of an expanded clone, and some rows leave it out.

size	J	D	V	CDR3	DNA
.	TRBJ2-5	.	TRBV5-1	CASSLGTGYREQETQYF	TGCGCCAGCAGCTTGGGTACGGGATACAGGGAGCAAGAGACCCAGTACTTC
few	TRBJ1-2	.	TRBV4-3	CASSQEAHSGSGYTF	TGCGCCAGCAGCCAAGAGGCCCATTCCGGGAGTGGCTACACCTTC
once	TRBJ2-1	.	TRBV20-1	CSARADSQYNNEQFF	TGCAGTGCTAGAGCGGACTCGCAATATAACAATGAGCAGTTCTTC
.	TRBJ2-7	TRBD2	TRBV5-1	CASSLLSGSKYEQYF	TGCGCCAGCAGCTTGCTAAGCGGGAGTAAATACGAGCAGTACTTC
.	TRBJ2-3	.	TRBV15	CATSSDRGSGTDTQYF	TGTGCCACCAGCAGTGATCGCGGGTCGGGCACAGATACGCAGTATTTT
.	TRBJ2-7	TRBD2	TRBV20-1	CSARLAGGSEQYF	TGCAGTGCTAGACTAGCGGGAGGCAGCGAGCAGTACTTC
.	TRBJ2-1	.	TRBV4-1	CASSPPRSYNEQFF	TGCGCCAGCAGCCCACCTCGTTCTTACAATGAGCAGTTCTTC
.	TRBJ2-7	.	TRBV28	CASSLGSFYEQYF	TGTGCCAGCAGTTTAGGCTCTTTTTACGAGCAGTACTTC
.	TRBJ2-7	TRBD1	TRBV9	CASSPTVGTGNEQYF	TGTGCCAGCAGCCCTACTGTCGGGACAGGGAATGAGCAGTACTTC
few	TRBJ2-1	.	TRBV4-3	CASSQGLRNNEQFF	TGCGCCAGCAGCCAAGGTCTACGAAACAATGAGCAGTTCTTC
.	TRBJ1-2	.	TRBV20-1	CSARVAGTNYGYTF	TGCAGTGCTAGAGTCGCAGGAACCAACTATGGCTACACCTTC
.	TRBJ2-1	TRBD2	TRBV29-1	CSVSDPGLASREQFF	TGCAGCGTCTCCGATCCGGGACTAGCATCACGGGAGCAGTTCTTC
.	TRBJ2-7	TRBD2	TRBV4-2	CASSPLAGGPGEQYF	TGTGCCAGCAGCCCCCTAGCGGGAGGGCCGGGCGAGCAGTACTTC
.	TRBJ1-1	.	TRBV7-9	CASKQEGNTEAFF	TGTGCCAGCAAACAGGAGGGGAACACTGAAGCTTTCTTT
.	TRBJ1-2	.	TRBV5-1	CASSFEGLDGYTF	TGCGCCAGCAGCTTTGAGGGTCTGGATGGCTACACCTTC
.	TRBJ2-1	TRBD1	TRBV5-1	CASSQQGTGVNNEQFF	TGCGCCAGCAGCCAGCAGGGGACAGGGGTCAACAATGAGCAGTTCTTC
.	TRBJ2-3	.	TRBV11-2	CASSENIDLTDTQYF	TGTGCCAGCAGCGAAAACATAGACCTCACAGATACGCAGTATTTT
few	TRBJ2-7	.	TRBV12-3/TRBV12-4	CASSSALVYEQYF	TGTGCCAGCAGTTCCGCACTTGTTTACGAGCAGTACTTC
.	TRBJ1-4	.	TRBV7-9	CASRKDQANEKLFF	TGTGCCAGCAGAAAGGACCAGGCTAATGAAAAACTGTTTTTT
.	TRBJ2-5	TRBD2	TRBV7-2	CASSLRGTSGRETQYF	TGTGCCAGCAGCTTACGGGGGACTAGCGGGCGGGAGACCCAGTACTTC
.	TRBJ2-3	TRBD2	TRBV30	CAWKAGGDTQYF	TGTGCCTGGAAAGCGGGAGGAGATACGCAGTATTTT
.	TRBJ1-3	.	TRBV20-1	CSASWTLSGNTIYF	TGCAGTGCTAGCTGGACCCTCTCTGGAAACACCATATATTTT
.	TRBJ1-1	TRBD1	TRBV20-1	CSASPGGTYEAFF	TGCAGTGCTAGTCCAGGGGGGACTTATGAAGCTTTCTTT
.	TRBJ1-4	.	TRBV4-1	CASSQWVGEKLFF	TGCGCCAGCAGCCAATGGGTCGGAGAAAAACTGTTTTTT
.	TRBJ1-2	TRBD1	TRBV2	CASSRDRGPGYTF	TGTGCCAGCAGCCGGGACAGGGGGCCTGGCTACACCTTC
.	TRBJ2-3	TRBD1	TRBV4-1	CASSQELQGTADTQYF	TGCGCCAGCAGCCAAGAATTACAGGGGACGGCAGATACGCAGTATTTT
.	TRBJ1-2	.	TRBV6-1	CASSEGGYGYTF	TGTGCCAGCAGTGAAGGGGGGTACGGCTACACCTTC
.	TRBJ2-1	TRBD2	TRBV20-1	CSAVRTSGNEQFF	TGCAGTGCTGTAAGGACTAGCGGCAATGAGCAGTTCTTC
.	TRBJ2-7	TRBD2	TRBV7-8	CASSLSLAGGHEQYF	TGTGCCAGCAGCTTGAGTCTAGCGGGAGGCCACGAGCAGTACTTC
few	TRBJ2-5	.	TRBV12-3/TRBV12-4	CASRQLGTQYF	TGTGCCAGCAGACAGTTAGGGACCCAGTACTTC
.	TRBJ1-2	.	TRBV18	CASSPRESDGYTF	TGTGCCAGCTCACCAAGGGAATCGGATGGCTACACCTTC
.	TRBJ2-1	.	TRBV20-1	CSYQGSRNNEQFF	TGCAGTTATCAGGGTTCTAGGAACAATGAGCAGTTCTTC
.	TRBJ2-7	.	TRBV12-3/TRBV12-4	CASSLLGLLYEQYF	TGTGCCAGCAGTTTATTAGGACTACTCTACGAGCAGTACTTC
once	TRBJ2-1	.	TRBV7-8	CASSLVGSEQFF	TGTGCCAGCAGCTTAGTGGGTAGCGAGCAGTTCTTC
.	TRBJ2-6	TRBD1	TRBV28	CASRDGQGLGANVLTF	TGTGCCAGCAGGGATGGACAGGGGCTCGGGGCCAACGTCCTGACTTTC
many	TRBJ2-3	.	TRBV7-7	CASSVMFTDTQYF	TGTGCCAGCAGCGTGATGTTCACAGATACGCAGTATTTT
.	TRBJ2-5	TRBD1	TRBV18	CTSSSAGTGIKETQYF	TGTACCAGCTCATCTGCCGGGACAGGGATTAAAGAGACCCAGTACTTC
few	TRBJ2-7	.	TRBV18	CASSPQQTYEQYF	TGTGCCAGCTCACCACAACAGACCTACGAGCAGTACTTC
.	TRBJ2-1	TRBD2	TRBV13	CASSQVASGYNEQFF	TGTGCCAGCAGTCAGGTTGCTAGCGGCTACAATGAGCAGTTCTTC
.	TRBJ2-7	.	TRBV20-1	CSARDRWGNSYEQYF	TGCAGTGCTAGAGATCGGTGGGGAAACTCCTACGAGCAGTACTTC
once	TRBJ1-5	.	TRBV12-3/TRBV12-4	CASSLRQTQPQHF	TGTGCCAGCAGTTTAAGGCAGACTCAGCCCCAGCATTTT
.	TRBJ2-3	.	TRBV6-1	CASSERLERDTQYF	TGTGCCAGCAGTGAAAGGCTAGAAAGGGATACGCAGTATTTT
once	TRBJ2-1	.	TRBV10-1	CASSESGVKGNEQFF	TGCGCCAGCAGTGAGTCGGGCGTAAAGGGGAATGAGCAGTTCTTC
.	TRBJ2-1	TRBD2	TRBV5-1	CASTGLAGVPSYNEQFF	TGCGCCAGCACTGGACTAGCGGGGGTACCCTCCTACAATGAGCAGTTCTTC
.	TRBJ1-1	TRBD1	TRBV4-1	CASSHRNRGPMNTEAFF	TGCGCCAGCAGCCACCGGAACAGGGGGCCTATGAACACTGAAGCTTTCTTT
.	TRBJ2-5	.	TRBV4-1	CASSLVGGDLQETQYF	TGCGCCAGCAGCCTGGTGGGGGGAGACCTTCAAGAGACCCAGTACTTC
.	TRBJ2-1	.	TRBV29-1	CSVEETEHNEQFF	TGCAGCGTTGAGGAGACAGAACACAATGAGCAGTTCTTC
.	TRBJ2-1	.	TRBV4-3	CASSQGVLGVGDNEQFF	TGCGCCAGCAGCCAAGGGGTACTAGGAGTCGGGGACAATGAGCAGTTCTTC
few	TRBJ1-6	.	TRBV7-2	CASSPVGAVNNSPLHF	TGTGCCAGCAGCCCAGTGGGGGCAGTTAATAATTCACCCCTCCACTTT
few	TRBJ1-5	TRBD1	TRBV18	CASTWDRQDQPQHF	TGTGCCAGCACCTGGGACAGACAAGATCAGCCCCAGCATTTT
.	TRBJ1-5	.	TRBV3-1	CASSRPGAWNQPQHF	TGTGCCAGCAGCCGCCCCGGGGCATGGAATCAGCCCCAGCATTTT
.	TRBJ2-7	.	TRBV28	CASTKRPQGGEQYF	TGTGCCAGCACCAAACGGCCGCAGGGAGGCGAGCAGTACTTC
.	TRBJ2-7	.	TRBV29-1	CSVVRVLSYEQYF	TGCAGCGTTGTTAGGGTGTTATCCTACGAGCAGTACTTC
.	TRBJ2-7	.	TRBV9	CASSVEVFSYEQYF	TGTGCCAGCAGCGTAGAAGTCTTTTCCTACGAGCAGTACTTC
.	TRBJ2-1	.	TRBV19	CASSLDYNNEQFF	TGTGCCAGTAGTCTGGACTATAACAATGAGCAGTTCTTC
.	TRBJ2-2	TRBD2	TRBV4-2	CASSTRTSGDTGELFF	TGTGCCAGCAGCACAAGGACTAGCGGGGACACCGGGGAGCTGTTTTTT